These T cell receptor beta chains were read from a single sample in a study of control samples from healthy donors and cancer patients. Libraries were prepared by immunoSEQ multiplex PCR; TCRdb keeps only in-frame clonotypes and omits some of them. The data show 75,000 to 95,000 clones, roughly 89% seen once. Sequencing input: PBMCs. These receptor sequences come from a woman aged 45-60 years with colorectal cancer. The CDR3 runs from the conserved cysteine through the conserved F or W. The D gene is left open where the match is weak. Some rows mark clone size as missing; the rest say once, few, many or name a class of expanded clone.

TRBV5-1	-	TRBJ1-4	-	CASSTGRTTNEKLFF	TGCGCCAGCAGCACTGGACGTACAACTAATGAAAAACTGTTTTTT
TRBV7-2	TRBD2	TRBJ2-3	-	CASSFPTWGEGTDTQYF	TGTGCCAGCAGCTTCCCCACCTGGGGGGAGGGTACAGATACGCAGTATTTT
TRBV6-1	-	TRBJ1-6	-	CASSEASARYSPLHF	TGTGCCAGCAGTGAAGCCTCGGCGAGGTATTCACCCCTCCACTTT
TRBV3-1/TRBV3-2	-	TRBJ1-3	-	CASSLGSTGNTIYF	TGTGCCAGCAGCCTCGGGTCCACGGGAAACACCATATATTTT
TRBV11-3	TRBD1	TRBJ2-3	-	CASSLGQTDTQYF	TGTGCCAGCAGCCTGGGACAGACAGATACGCAGTATTTT
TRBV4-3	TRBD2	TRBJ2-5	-	CASSPSGVGETQYF	TGCGCCAGCAGTCCAAGCGGGGTAGGAGAGACCCAGTACTTC
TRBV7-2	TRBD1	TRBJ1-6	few	CASSLRGLDSPLHF	TGTGCCAGCAGCCTGAGGGGGCTAGATTCACCCCTCCACTTT
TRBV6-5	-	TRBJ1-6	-	CASNAGPYNSPLHF	TGTGCCAGCAATGCGGGGCCCTATAATTCACCCCTCCACTTT
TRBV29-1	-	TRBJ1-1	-	CSVEGRLNTEAFF	TGCAGCGTTGAAGGACGGTTGAACACTGAAGCTTTCTTT
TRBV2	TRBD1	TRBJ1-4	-	CASSEVPGQSNEKLFF	TGTGCCAGCAGTGAAGTTCCGGGACAGTCCAATGAAAAACTGTTTTTT
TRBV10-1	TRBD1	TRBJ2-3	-	CASSSGQGADTQYF	TGCGCCAGCAGTTCGGGACAGGGGGCAGATACGCAGTATTTT
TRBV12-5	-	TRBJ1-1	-	CASGLTQTGPGNTEAFF	TGTGCTAGTGGTTTGACGCAGACAGGTCCCGGGAACACTGAAGCTTTCTTT
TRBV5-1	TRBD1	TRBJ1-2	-	CASREGAYGYTF	TGCGCCAGCAGGGAGGGGGCATATGGCTACACCTTC
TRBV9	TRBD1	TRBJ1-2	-	CASSTTGLGGYTF	TGTGCCAGCAGCACGACAGGGCTAGGTGGCTACACCTTC
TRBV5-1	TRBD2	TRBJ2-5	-	CASSLHGGIQETQYF	TGCGCCAGCAGCTTGCACGGGGGGATCCAAGAGACCCAGTACTTC
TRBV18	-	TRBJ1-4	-	CASSPREGTGEKLFF	TGTGCCAGCTCACCTCGGGAGGGAACGGGGGAAAAACTGTTTTTT
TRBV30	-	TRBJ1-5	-	CAWSSGTRSNQPQHF	TGTGCCTGGAGTAGCGGGACAAGGAGCAATCAGCCCCAGCATTTT
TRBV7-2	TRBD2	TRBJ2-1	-	CASSPGTSGGREQFF	TGTGCCAGCAGCCCCGGGACTAGCGGGGGGCGGGAGCAGTTCTTC
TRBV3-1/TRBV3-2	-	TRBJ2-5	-	CASSQSWSQETQYF	TGTGCCAGCAGCCAATCGTGGAGCCAAGAGACCCAGTACTTC
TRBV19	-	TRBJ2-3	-	CASSQTGGGDTQYF	TGTGCCAGTAGCCAGACCGGTGGGGGAGATACGCAGTATTTT
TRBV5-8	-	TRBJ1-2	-	CASSLAARGYTF	TGTGCCAGCAGCTTGGCGGCGCGGGGCTACACCTTC
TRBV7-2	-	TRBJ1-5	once	CASSSGPYSNQPQHF	TGTGCCAGCAGCTCTGGCCCCTATAGCAATCAGCCCCAGCATTTT
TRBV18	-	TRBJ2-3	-	CASSPGGDGRDTQYF	TGTGCCAGCTCACCTGGGGGCGATGGAAGGGATACGCAGTATTTT
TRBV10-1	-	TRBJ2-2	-	CASSASSGAPNTGELFF	TGCGCCAGCAGTGCCTCGAGCGGCGCCCCGAACACCGGGGAGCTGTTTTTT
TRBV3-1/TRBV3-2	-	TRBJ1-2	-	CASSQDLRGYGYTF	TGTGCCAGCAGCCAAGATCTTAGGGGGTATGGCTACACCTTC
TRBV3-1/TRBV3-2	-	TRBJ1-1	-	CASSLGPRTEAFF	TGTGCCAGCAGCCTCGGGCCGCGGACTGAAGCTTTCTTT
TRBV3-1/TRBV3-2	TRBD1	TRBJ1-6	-	CASSFTGDHNSPLHF	TGTGCCAGCAGCTTCACAGGGGATCATAATTCACCCCTCCACTTT
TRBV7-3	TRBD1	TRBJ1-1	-	CASSQGANTEAFF	TGTGCCAGCAGCCAGGGGGCGAACACTGAAGCTTTCTTT
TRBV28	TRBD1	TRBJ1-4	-	CASSSGTVNEKLFF	TGTGCCAGCAGTTCCGGGACAGTTAATGAAAAACTGTTTTTT
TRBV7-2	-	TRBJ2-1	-	CASSGQPYNEQFF	TGTGCCAGCAGCGGCCAGCCCTACAATGAGCAGTTCTTC
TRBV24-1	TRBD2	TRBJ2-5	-	CATSEGGEETQYF	TGTGCCACCAGTGAGGGGGGGGAAGAGACCCAGTACTTC
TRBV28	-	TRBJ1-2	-	CASLSGWGGYTF	TGTGCCAGCCTTTCAGGGTGGGGCGGCTACACCTTC
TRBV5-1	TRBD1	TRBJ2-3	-	CASSLQGMGTDTQYF	TGCGCCAGCAGCTTACAGGGGATGGGCACAGATACGCAGTATTTT
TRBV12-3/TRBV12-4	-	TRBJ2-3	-	CASSFTDTQYF	TGTGCCAGCAGTTTCACAGATACGCAGTATTTT
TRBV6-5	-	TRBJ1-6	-	CASSYSDRWDSPLHF	TGTGCCAGCAGTTACTCGGACAGATGGGATTCACCCCTCCACTTT
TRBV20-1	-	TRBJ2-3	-	CSASVTSSTDTQYF	TGCAGTGCTAGTGTAACTAGCAGCACAGATACGCAGTATTTT
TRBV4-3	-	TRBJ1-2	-	CASSQGPRGGYTF	TGCGCCAGCAGCCAGGGTCCCCGTGGGGGCTACACCTTC
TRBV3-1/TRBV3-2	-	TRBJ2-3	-	CASSPLGDTQYF	TGTGCCAGCAGCCCATTAGGGGATACGCAGTATTTT
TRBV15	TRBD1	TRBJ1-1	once	CATSSPTGTEAFF	TGTGCCACCAGCAGTCCGACAGGGACCGAAGCTTTCTTT
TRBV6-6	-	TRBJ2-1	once	CASSYSGGDYNEQFF	TGTGCCAGCAGTTACTCAGGGGGGGACTACAATGAGCAGTTCTTC
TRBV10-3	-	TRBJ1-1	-	CATRGGDTEAFF	TGTGCCACCCGGGGGGGCGACACTGAAGCTTTCTTT
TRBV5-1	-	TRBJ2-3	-	CASSLKVRDTQYF	TGCGCCAGCAGCTTGAAGGTCCGGGATACGCAGTATTTT
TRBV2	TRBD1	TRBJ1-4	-	CASSGTGSATNEKLFF	TGTGCCAGCAGTGGGACAGGTAGTGCAACTAATGAAAAACTGTTTTTT
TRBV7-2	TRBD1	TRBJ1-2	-	CASSLGQGGYGYTF	TGTGCCAGCAGCTTAGGTCAGGGGGGCTATGGCTACACCTTC
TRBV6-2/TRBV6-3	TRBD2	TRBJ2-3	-	CASSILAGGPSNTDTQYF	TGTGCCAGCAGTATACTAGCGGGGGGGCCTAGCAACACAGATACGCAGTATTTT
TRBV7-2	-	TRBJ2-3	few	CASSPGHRTDTQYF	TGTGCCAGCAGCCCGGGACATAGAACAGATACGCAGTATTTT
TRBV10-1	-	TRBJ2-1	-	CASSGLANHEQFF	TGCGCCAGCAGTGGTCTAGCGAACCATGAGCAGTTCTTC
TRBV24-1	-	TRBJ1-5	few	CATSDSGGGQYYQPQHF	TGTGCCACCAGTGATTCCGGTGGAGGACAGTATTATCAGCCCCAGCATTTT
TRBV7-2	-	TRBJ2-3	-	CASSTLTTDTQYF	TGTGCCAGCAGCACCCTCACCACAGATACGCAGTATTTT
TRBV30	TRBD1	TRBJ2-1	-	CAWSVGDRGKLWIF	TGTGCCTGGAGTGTAGGAGACAGGGGTAAATTGTGGATCTTC
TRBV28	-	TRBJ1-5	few	CASSPYSSNQPQHF	TGTGCCAGCAGTCCCTACTCTAGCAATCAGCCCCAGCATTTT
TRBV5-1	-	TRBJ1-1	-	CASSLDWGANTEAFF	TGCGCCAGCAGCTTGGATTGGGGAGCGAACACTGAAGCTTTCTTT
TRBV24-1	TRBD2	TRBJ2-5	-	CATSDSVTSDGTQYF	TGTGCCACCAGTGACTCCGTTACTAGCGATGGGACCCAGTACTTC
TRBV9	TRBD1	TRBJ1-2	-	CASSTGSNYGYTF	TGTGCCAGCTCGACAGGGTCGAACTATGGCTACACCTTC
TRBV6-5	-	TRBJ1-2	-	CASSYSGNPFYGYTF	TGTGCCAGCAGTTACTCGGGGAACCCCTTCTATGGCTACACCTTC